This record covers a single TCR beta chain. As yet, its antigen is unknown. This record belongs to a study of blood T cells in healthy people across ages. Study results and caveats: Long-lived donors exceeded aged donors in naive CD4+ cells and diversity.

The CDR3 spans 15 residues. V lost 6 bases and J lost 5; bases outside the gene matches: 10. Roughly 10 milliliters was the volume of peripheral blood drawn from each donor. Alongside a J-beta primer mix, a sample-barcoded 5' primer served in a second PCR lasting about 7 to 11 cycles. Sequencing yielded, for each sample, at least 3 million paired-end reads carrying CDR3. TCRdb ran MiXCR on the 5' RACE reads and lists one entry per CDR3 protein. The data contain about a million distinct CDR3 sequences, just over 50% of them singletons. The source of this sequence is a woman aged 55-70 years in good health. Sequences were obtained from blood. The J gene is TRBJ2-3, the V gene TRBV12-3 or TRBV12-4, with 8 bases fitting TRBD1. Here the CDR3 reads CASRLTGGRIDTQYF. Here the CDR3 DNA reads TGTGCCAGCAGACTCACAGGGGGGAGAATAGATACGCAGTATTTT.